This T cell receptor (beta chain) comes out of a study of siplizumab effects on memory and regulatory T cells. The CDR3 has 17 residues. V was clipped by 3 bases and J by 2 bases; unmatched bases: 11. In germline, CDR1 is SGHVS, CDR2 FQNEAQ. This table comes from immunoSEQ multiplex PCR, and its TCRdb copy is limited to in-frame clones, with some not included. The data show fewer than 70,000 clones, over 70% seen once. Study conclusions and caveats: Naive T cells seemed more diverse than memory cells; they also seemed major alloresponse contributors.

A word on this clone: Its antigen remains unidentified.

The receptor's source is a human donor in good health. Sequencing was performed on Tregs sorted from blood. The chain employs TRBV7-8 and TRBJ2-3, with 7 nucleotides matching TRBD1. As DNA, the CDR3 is TGTGCCAGCAGCTTTCAACTGACAGGGCTCTCCACAGATACGCAGTATTTT. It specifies CASSFQLTGLSTDTQYF.